A selection of T cell receptor beta chains follows, all from one sample in a study of a mutant IDH1 vaccine in newly diagnosed glioma. Generated by immunoSEQ multiplex PCR, the TCRdb table keeps only in-frame clones and is missing some. The sample includes 58,000 or so clones, 80% to 85% of them seen just once. Their cognate antigens are unknown. Material: PBMCs, obtained from a glioma patient whose treatment included an IDH1 peptide vaccine. The receptor source for this set is a woman in her 50s with glioma. The CDR3 runs from the conserved cysteine through the conserved F or W. A D gene is named only where the DNA matches it firmly. The size of a clone is reported for some rows only, either as once, few or many, or as a class for expanded clones.

D	size	V	J	CDR3	DNA
-	few	TRBV29-1	TRBJ1-2	CSVLNRANYGYTF	TGCAGCGTTCTCAACAGGGCCAACTATGGCTACACCTTC
-	-	TRBV19	TRBJ1-2	CASSPSPGTYGYTF	TGTGCCAGTAGCCCGAGTCCGGGGACCTATGGCTACACCTTC
-	-	TRBV4-1	TRBJ1-2	CASSQDFRVDYGYTF	TGCGCCAGCAGCCAAGATTTCAGGGTTGACTATGGCTACACCTTC
-	once	TRBV6-5	TRBJ1-2	CASSWGLNYGYTF	TGTGCCAGCAGTTGGGGACTTAACTATGGCTACACCTTC
TRBD1	-	TRBV11-3	TRBJ1-1	CASSAQGEKAFF	TGTGCCAGCAGCGCACAGGGGGAGAAAGCTTTCTTT
-	-	TRBV14	TRBJ1-1	CASSQDRGGQVTEAFF	TGTGCCAGCAGCCAAGATAGGGGGGGGCAGGTCACTGAAGCTTTCTTT
-	-	TRBV6-1	TRBJ1-1	CASSESAEMNTEAFF	TGTGCCAGCAGTGAGTCGGCAGAGATGAACACTGAAGCTTTCTTT
-	-	TRBV19	TRBJ1-5	CASSILDASNQPQHF	TGTGCCAGTAGTATTTTGGACGCTAGCAATCAGCCCCAGCATTTT
-	-	TRBV2	TRBJ2-1	CASSGLGLRQQFF	TGTGCCAGCAGTGGACTAGGTTTAAGGCAGCAGTTCTTC
-	-	TRBV4-1	TRBJ1-3	CASSPTGPGNTIYF	TGCGCCAGCAGCCCTACAGGGCCTGGAAACACCATATATTTT
-	-	TRBV4-1	TRBJ1-1	CASSHMNTEAFF	TGCGCCAGCAGCCACATGAACACTGAAGCTTTCTTT
TRBD1	-	TRBV4-2	TRBJ2-2	CASGRDRENTGELFF	TGTGCCAGCGGCCGGGACAGGGAGAACACCGGGGAGCTGTTTTTT
TRBD1	-	TRBV25-1	TRBJ1-6	CASGDRDNSPLHF	TGTGCCAGCGGGGACAGGGACAATTCACCCCTCCACTTT
-	-	TRBV9	TRBJ2-3	CASSVTTRQDTQYF	TGTGCCAGCAGCGTGACAACTAGACAGGATACGCAGTATTTT
-	-	TRBV6-1	TRBJ1-5	CASRPWEGNQPQHF	TGTGCCAGCAGACCCTGGGAGGGAAATCAGCCCCAGCATTTT
-	once	TRBV4-1	TRBJ1-3	CASSQDPRGRGGNTIYF	TGCGCCAGCAGCCAAGATCCCAGGGGACGAGGTGGAAACACCATATATTTT
-	few	TRBV9	TRBJ1-1	CASSVDPQNTEAFF	TGTGCCAGCAGCGTAGATCCCCAGAACACTGAAGCTTTCTTT
TRBD1	-	TRBV5-8	TRBJ2-7	CASSYRQGGSYEQYF	TGTGCCAGCAGCTATAGACAGGGGGGTTCCTACGAGCAGTACTTC
-	once	TRBV30	TRBJ2-3	CAWSPRGRVTDTQYF	TGTGCCTGGAGTCCTCGGGGCAGGGTCACAGATACGCAGTATTTT
-	once	TRBV10-3	TRBJ1-3	CAISEFGNTIYF	TGTGCCATCAGTGAGTTCGGAAACACCATATATTTT
-	-	TRBV5-6	TRBJ2-6	CASRLQGVSGANVLTF	TGTGCCAGCAGATTACAAGGGGTCTCTGGGGCCAACGTCCTGACTTTC
-	once	TRBV5-1	TRBJ1-3	CASSREGESSGNTIYF	TGCGCCAGCAGCCGGGAAGGGGAGTCCTCTGGAAACACCATATATTTT
-	-	TRBV29-1	TRBJ1-1	CSVEGWGTRQEAFF	TGCAGCGTTGAAGGGTGGGGGACCCGCCAGGAAGCTTTCTTT
-	-	TRBV10-3	TRBJ1-3	CAISEYPTGFSGNTIYF	TGTGCCATCAGTGAGTACCCCACGGGGTTCTCTGGAAACACCATATATTTT
TRBD1	-	TRBV6-1	TRBJ1-3	CASLGTATGNTIYF	TGTGCCAGCCTGGGGACAGCGACGGGAAACACCATATATTTT
TRBD1	-	TRBV7-2	TRBJ1-1	CASSTRTGGNTEAFF	TGTGCCAGCAGCACCCGGACAGGGGGGAACACTGAAGCTTTCTTT
TRBD1	-	TRBV19	TRBJ1-5	CASSRTGTSNQPQHF	TGTGCCAGTAGCCGGACAGGGACGAGCAATCAGCCCCAGCATTTT
TRBD2	-	TRBV7-9	TRBJ2-3	CASSRTSGVYDTQYF	TGTGCCAGCAGCCGGACTAGCGGGGTCTATGATACGCAGTATTTT
-	-	TRBV6-4	TRBJ2-2	CASSEGGGTGELFF	TGTGCCAGCAGTGAAGGAGGGGGCACCGGGGAGCTGTTTTTT
-	-	TRBV27	TRBJ1-6	CASSSRDGANSPLHF	TGTGCCAGCAGTTCCCGGGACGGAGCTAATTCACCCCTCCACTTT
-	-	TRBV5-1	TRBJ2-1	CASSPGVDPTTRYNEQFF	TGCGCCAGCAGCCCGGGTGTTGACCCCACTACTAGGTACAATGAGCAGTTCTTC
-	-	TRBV6-1	TRBJ1-3	CASSEADFTDRSMRNTIYF	TGTGCCAGCAGTGAAGCGGACTTTACGGACAGATCGATGAGGAACACCATATATTTT
TRBD1	-	TRBV7-9	TRBJ2-5	CASSSKGTGGFIRQYF	TGTGCCAGCAGCTCTAAGGGGACAGGGGGTTTCATCCGGCAGTACTTC
-	-	TRBV7-2	TRBJ2-3	CASSLDGYSTDTQYF	TGTGCCAGCAGCTTAGACGGCTACAGCACAGATACGCAGTATTTT
-	-	TRBV15	TRBJ2-5	CATSRGQDVQETQYF	TGTGCCACCAGCAGAGGACAGGACGTCCAAGAGACCCAGTACTTC
TRBD1	-	TRBV18	TRBJ1-5	CASSTGTGINQPQHF	TGTGCCAGCTCAACCGGGACAGGGATAAATCAGCCCCAGCATTTT
TRBD2	-	TRBV10-3	TRBJ2-5	CAISESGGAKETQYF	TGTGCCATCAGTGAGTCCGGGGGGGCGAAAGAGACCCAGTACTTC
-	-	TRBV7-9	TRBJ1-1	CASSYPRGRLNTEAFF	TGTGCCAGCAGCTACCCCCGAGGACGGCTGAACACTGAAGCTTTCTTT
-	-	TRBV7-8	TRBJ1-6	CASSSDPNLEPWSSYNSPLHF	TGTGCCAGCAGCTCAGACCCCAACTTAGAACCTTGGAGCTCCTATAATTCACCCCTCCACTTT
TRBD2	-	TRBV5-6	TRBJ2-4	CASSLNGGLNIQYF	TGTGCCAGCAGCTTGAACGGGGGGTTAAACATTCAGTACTTC